These T cell receptor beta chains were read from a single sample in a study of T cells in localized non-small cell lung cancer. Assay used: immunoSEQ multiplex PCR; TCRdb lists only in-frame clones, some missing. The sample yields tens of thousands of clones, approximately 78% seen once. The sequencing here drew on peripheral blood, taken before any cancer treatment. The receptors originated from a woman aged 35 to 75 with stage I lung adenocarcinoma. Each CDR3 is given with its conserved first and last residue. Fields, in order: V gene, D gene, J gene, clone size, CDR3 DNA, CDR3 protein. The D gene is left open where the match is weak. Not every row has a clone size; where given, it reads once, few, many or a size class.

TRBV14,.,TRBJ2-5,.,TGTGCCAGCAGCCAGTGGTCTCAAGAGACCCAGTACTTC,CASSQWSQETQYF
TRBV2,.,TRBJ2-7,.,TGTGCCAGCAGTGGAACGAGACAGGACGAGCAGTACTTC,CASSGTRQDEQYF
TRBV6-5,.,TRBJ2-1,.,TGTGCCAGCAAGATAGGGGGGGCCTCCTACAATGAGCAGTTCTTC,CASKIGGASYNEQFF
TRBV5-6,.,TRBJ1-4,once,TGTGCCAGCAGCTCCGACAGCGAAGGGGATGAAAAACTGTTTTTT,CASSSDSEGDEKLFF
TRBV7-2,.,TRBJ1-1,.,TGTGCCAGCAGCTTCGGACACACTGAAGCTTTCTTT,CASSFGHTEAFF
TRBV4-3,.,TRBJ1-4,.,TGCGCCAGCAGCCAAGACAGATCTAATGAAAAACTGTTTTTT,CASSQDRSNEKLFF
TRBV5-1,.,TRBJ2-3,.,TGCGCCAGCAGCCCTCCTCGACCAGATACGCAGTATTTT,CASSPPRPDTQYF
TRBV29-1,.,TRBJ1-1,.,TGCAGCGTTGCGGGATCCACTGAAGCTTTCTTT,CSVAGSTEAFF
TRBV4-1,TRBD1,TRBJ1-4,once,TGCGCCAGCAGCCAAGACGCTCCGAACAGGGGGGATGAAAAACTGTTTTTT,CASSQDAPNRGDEKLFF
TRBV11-2,.,TRBJ1-2,.,TGTGCCAGCAGCTTAGGACAGCTCCCTAACTATGGCTACACCTTC,CASSLGQLPNYGYTF
TRBV5-6,.,TRBJ2-2,once,TGTGCCAGCAGCTTGTCTCGGGAGTTCACCGGGGAGCTGTTTTTT,CASSLSREFTGELFF
TRBV6-5,.,TRBJ1-6,.,TGTGCCAGCAGTTACGGGCAGGGCTCCTATAATTCACCCCTCCACTTT,CASSYGQGSYNSPLHF
TRBV7-2,TRBD1,TRBJ1-5,.,TGTGCCAGCAGCTTTAAGGGGGCCGATCAGCCCCAGCATTTT,CASSFKGADQPQHF
TRBV18,.,TRBJ1-6,few,TGTGCCAGCTCACTAGGATCCTATAATTCACCCCTCCACTTT,CASSLGSYNSPLHF
TRBV15,TRBD2,TRBJ2-2,.,TGTGCCACGAGTAGGACCGGGACTAGCGGACTTAACACCGGGGAGCTGTTTTTT,CATSRTGTSGLNTGELFF
TRBV19,.,TRBJ1-2,.,TGTGCCAGTCGGAGTGGGGACGGCTACACCTTC,CASRSGDGYTF
TRBV23-1,TRBD1,TRBJ1-2,.,TGCGCCAGCAGTCAAAGTCCGGCAGAAAAGGGGGCTAATGGCTACACCTTC,CASSQSPAEKGANGYTF
TRBV7-8,TRBD1,TRBJ1-1,.,TGTGCCAGCAGCCTCCGGACAGGGGCTAACACTGAAGCTTTCTTT,CASSLRTGANTEAFF
TRBV10-2,.,TRBJ1-2,few,TGCGCCAGCAGTGTCACGGGGATCCCCAGCTATGGCTACACCTTC,CASSVTGIPSYGYTF
TRBV7-2,.,TRBJ1-1,.,TGTGCCAGCAGCTTAGTGTCAGGGTCGAGCACTGAAGCTTTCTTT,CASSLVSGSSTEAFF
TRBV5-1,.,TRBJ2-2,.,TGCGCCAGCAGCTTGGATGGAGGAGCGAACACCGGGGAGCTGTTTTTT,CASSLDGGANTGELFF
TRBV7-8,.,TRBJ2-5,.,TGTGCCAGCAGCTCCACGGGGGCCCAAGAGACCCAGTACTTC,CASSSTGAQETQYF
TRBV6-5,.,TRBJ1-3,.,TGTGCCAGCACCGATTCAACGGCCTCCAGGAACACCATATATTTT,CASTDSTASRNTIYF
TRBV9,.,TRBJ1-5,few,TGTGCCAGCAGCGTAGGAGGATATGAACAGCCCCAGCATTTT,CASSVGGYEQPQHF
TRBV6-5,.,TRBJ1-1,.,TGTGCCAGCAGTTACTCGACACAGAAGGACTTCTTCTTT,CASSYSTQKDFFF
TRBV9,TRBD1,TRBJ2-1,.,TGTGCCAGCAGCGTAAAGGGACAGGGGCCCGGACTCAATGAGCAGTTCTTC,CASSVKGQGPGLNEQFF
TRBV5-5,.,TRBJ1-1,.,TGTGCCAGCAGCTTGGTACAGGACACTGAAGCTTTCTTT,CASSLVQDTEAFF
TRBV27,.,TRBJ2-6,.,TGTGCCAGCAGTGAAAGGGTAGGGGCCAACGTCCTGACTTTC,CASSERVGANVLTF
TRBV6-5,.,TRBJ1-4,.,TGTGCCAGCAGTTACTTATCGGGAGTGGAAAAACTGTTTTTT,CASSYLSGVEKLFF
TRBV29-1,TRBD2,TRBJ2-7,.,TGCAGCGTTGGTAGCGGGGATGCCTACGAGCAGTACTTC,CSVGSGDAYEQYF
TRBV7-2,.,TRBJ2-2,.,TGTGCCAGCAGCTTATTAGGGGCGAACACCGGGGAGCTGTTTTTT,CASSLLGANTGELFF
TRBV7-2,.,TRBJ2-2,.,TGTGCCAGCAGCTCCGACACCGGGGAGCTGTTTTTT,CASSSDTGELFF
TRBV7-2,TRBD1,TRBJ1-5,.,TGTGCCAGCAGCTTAAACAGGGGGAATCAGCCCCAGCATTTT,CASSLNRGNQPQHF
TRBV4-1,.,TRBJ1-2,.,TGCGCCAGCAGCCAAGTCGGGACGGACCTCAACTATGGCTACACCTTC,CASSQVGTDLNYGYTF
TRBV5-6,.,TRBJ1-6,.,TGTGCCAGCATCGACAGGACCTATAATTCACCCCTCCACTTT,CASIDRTYNSPLHF
TRBV2,.,TRBJ2-5,.,TGTGCCAGCAGCGGCCCCAGGGAAGAGACCCAGTACTTC,CASSGPREETQYF
TRBV10-3,TRBD1,TRBJ1-6,.,TGTGCCATCAGTTTCCGGGACAGCAATTCACCCCTCCACTTT,CAISFRDSNSPLHF
TRBV11-3,.,TRBJ2-7,few,TGTGCCAGCAGCTCGAGGCCCGCCGAGCAGTACTTC,CASSSRPAEQYF
TRBV2,.,TRBJ2-7,.,TGTGCCAGCAGGGATGATAGCTCCTACGAGCAGTACTTC,CASRDDSSYEQYF
TRBV20-1,TRBD1,TRBJ1-2,.,TGCAGTGCTACAGGGGGCTGGGGCTACACCTTC,CSATGGWGYTF
TRBV30,.,TRBJ1-2,.,TGTGCCTGGGAGACTATGACTCATGGCTACACCTTC,CAWETMTHGYTF
TRBV7-9,TRBD1,TRBJ1-3,.,TGTGCCAGCAGCTTGGGGACAGGGTTTGGAAACACCATATATTTT,CASSLGTGFGNTIYF
TRBV7-8,.,TRBJ2-7,once,TGTGCCAGCAGCTTAGACGGAAATCGCTACAACTACGAGCAGTACTTC,CASSLDGNRYNYEQYF
TRBV19,TRBD1,TRBJ1-2,.,TGTGCCAGTAGTCCCCGACAGGGTTCGGGCTTGCTAGGCTACACCTTC,CASSPRQGSGLLGYTF
TRBV30,TRBD1,TRBJ1-1,.,TGTGCCTGGAAGCGACAGGGGCCCACTGAAGCTTTCTTT,CAWKRQGPTEAFF
TRBV7-9,.,TRBJ2-1,.,TGTGCCAGCAGCTTAGACAGGGCCTGGGCGATTTACAATGAGCAGTTCTTC,CASSLDRAWAIYNEQFF
TRBV29-1,.,TRBJ2-5,once,TGCAGCGTAGGGGGGGGCGTGGAGACCCAGTACTTC,CSVGGGVETQYF
TRBV11-3,.,TRBJ1-2,.,TGTGCCAGCAGCTCGGACAGCCTCCTTAACTATGGCTACACCTTC,CASSSDSLLNYGYTF
TRBV6-5,.,TRBJ2-2,.,TGTGCCAGCAGTTACAAGTTGACCGGGGAGCTGTTTTTT,CASSYKLTGELFF
TRBV5-6,.,TRBJ1-1,.,TGTGCCATCTGGGCGGACATCATGAACACTGAAGCTTTCTTT,CAIWADIMNTEAFF
TRBV29-1,TRBD1,TRBJ2-7,.,TGCAGCGTCGAACTAGGACAGGGGGCAGGTGAGCAGTACTTC,CSVELGQGAGEQYF
TRBV5-4,TRBD2,TRBJ2-3,once,TGTGCCAGCAGCCCTCGGCGGGGGGGCGCAGATACGCAGTATTTT,CASSPRRGGADTQYF
TRBV30,.,TRBJ1-3,.,TGTGCCTGGACCCAGTGGGTTTCTGGAAACACCATATATTTT,CAWTQWVSGNTIYF
TRBV6-5,.,TRBJ2-3,.,TGTGCCAGCAGTTACTCTGGGGATACGCAGTATTTT,CASSYSGDTQYF
TRBV6-6,.,TRBJ2-1,.,TGTGCCAGCAGTTACGGGATGAGCTCCTACAATGAGCAGTTCTTC,CASSYGMSSYNEQFF
TRBV5-1,TRBD2,TRBJ2-3,few,TGCGCCAGCAGCTTGGCAAGAATGGGACTACGAAACACAGATACGCAGTATTTT,CASSLARMGLRNTDTQYF
TRBV6-5,.,TRBJ1-4,.,TGTGCCAGCAGTTCCCTCGGGGAAGGTGATGAAAAACTGTTTTTT,CASSSLGEGDEKLFF
TRBV5-4,TRBD2,TRBJ2-3,.,TGTGCCAGCAGCTTGGATCCAGCGGGGGGGGATACGCAGTATTTT,CASSLDPAGGDTQYF
TRBV6-5,.,TRBJ2-5,.,TGTGCCAGTGGGGAGCCTGGGAGTCGGACCCAGTACTTC,CASGEPGSRTQYF
TRBV7-6,.,TRBJ1-2,.,TGTGCCAGCACCGAGGGGGGGGTCGGAGGCTACACCTTC,CASTEGGVGGYTF